This TCR beta chain was recorded in a study of CD4 T cells in relation to SARS-CoV-2 and coronaviruses. Some clones are missing from TCRdb's copy, which holds only in-frame ones; the method was immunoSEQ multiplex PCR. The repertoire holds over 15,000 clones, with about 79% as singletons. Concerning this clone: The antigen is not known.

CD4+ T cells from unexposed donors were obtained before the COVID-19 pandemic (2011-2018). Isolation of CD4+ T cells took place after about eleven days in culture. Sequenced: CD4+ T cells from PBMCs, cultured in vitro. The receptor comes from a human donor in good health.

The CDR3 nucleotides are TGTGCCAGCAGCCTAAGATTGGGGACAGGGATAAATGAGCAGTTCTTC. It codes for CASSLRLGTGINEQFF. The chain joins TRBV7-2 to TRBJ2-1; 9 bases agree with TRBD1. Germline assignment: CDR1 SGHTA and CDR2 FQGNSA. With 5 bases clipped from V and 7 bases from J, the junction kept 12 bases outside the gene matches. The CDR3 covers 16 residues.